This T cell receptor beta chain was identified during a study of cytomegalovirus exposure and HLA in healthy donors. Study-level findings and limits: TCR beta V segments were, for the most part, productive about 90% or about 30% of the time in an earlier analysis.

Donors sampled were nominally healthy, though unrecorded immune exposures were likely. The PCR used 60 Vbeta and 13 Jbeta primers. Only in-frame clones appear in the TCRdb table, and some are missing; sequencing was by immunoSEQ multiplex PCR. The repertoire has 130,000 to 150,000 clones, 73% of them found once; the top ten carry 1.5% to 2%. The CDR3 is 15 amino acids. The V gene end was trimmed by 5 bases and the J gene end by 9 bases; junction bases not matched to a gene: 9. Looked up from germline, CDR1 is SGHVS and CDR2 is FQNEAQ. Details on this clone: Its antigen is still unknown.

This chain links TRBV7-8 with TRBJ2-1; 11 bases are shared with TRBD2. This sequence originates from a woman younger than 35 in good health and CMV-seronegative. The sequenced sample was PBMCs. The CDR3 spells CASSPGTSGPSEQFF. The CDR3 nucleotides read TGTGCCAGCAGCCCAGGGACTAGCGGACCTTCTGAGCAGTTCTTC.